This T cell receptor beta chain was sequenced during a study of cytomegalovirus exposure and HLA in healthy donors. Whole-study findings and limits: The study designated about 180 TCR beta chains cytomegalovirus-associated. With further analysis later on, most CMV-associated TCR beta chains appeared HLA-restricted. Confirmation was obtained in vitro that a few CMV-associated chains are specific for CMV antigens.

The PCR had 60 Vbeta and 13 Jbeta primers. How the authors handled the data: A later analysis tallied some 80 million unique TCR beta chains, roughly 11 million of them shared. Clones were sequenced by immunoSEQ multiplex PCR, and TCRdb holds only the in-frame ones, with some missing. V and J calls and clone size follow that table, whereas D and trimming were derived from the DNA. The sample has just over 150,000 clones, 70% to 90% seen once. Note on this clone: Its target is not known. This same CDR3 is encoded by further DNA sequences in the sample.

Germline loops: CDR1 MDHEN, CDR2 SYDVKM. V lost 2 bases to trimming and J lost 2 bases, with 10 bases between them. The CDR3 loop spans 14 amino acids. What was sequenced was PBMCs. The chain uses TRBV28 and TRBJ2-7, with a weak D call TRBD2 (6 bases). This clonotype was sampled from a woman in her late teens or twenties in good health and CMV-seronegative. The DNA of the CDR3 is TGTGCCAGCAGTTTAATGGGGGGAGCCTACGAGCAGTACTTC. This translates into CASSLMGGAYEQYF.